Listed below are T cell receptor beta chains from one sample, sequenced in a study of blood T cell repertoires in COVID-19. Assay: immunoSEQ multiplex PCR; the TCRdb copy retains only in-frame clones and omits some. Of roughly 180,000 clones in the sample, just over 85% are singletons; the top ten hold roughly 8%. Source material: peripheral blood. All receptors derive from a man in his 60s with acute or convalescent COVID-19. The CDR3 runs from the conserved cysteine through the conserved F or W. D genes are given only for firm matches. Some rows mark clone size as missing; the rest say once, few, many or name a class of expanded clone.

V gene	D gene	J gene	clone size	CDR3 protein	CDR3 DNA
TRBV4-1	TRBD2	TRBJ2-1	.	CASSQIAGDQDEQFF	TGCGCCAGCAGTCAAATAGCGGGAGATCAAGATGAGCAGTTCTTC
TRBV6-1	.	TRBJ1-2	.	CASSEARGNGYTF	TGTGCCAGCAGTGAAGCCCGGGGAAATGGCTACACCTTC
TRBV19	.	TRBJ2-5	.	CASSPVGGTQYF	TGTGCCAGTAGTCCCGTGGGGGGGACCCAGTACTTC
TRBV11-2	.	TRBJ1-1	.	CASSFRDMRNTEAFF	TGTGCCAGCAGCTTCCGGGACATGAGGAACACTGAAGCTTTCTTT
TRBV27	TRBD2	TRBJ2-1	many	CASSSTSGSYNEQFF	TGTGCCAGCAGTTCTACTAGCGGGAGTTACAATGAGCAGTTCTTC
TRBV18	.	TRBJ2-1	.	CASSPQSSFWNEQFF	TGTGCCAGCTCACCACAGAGTTCTTTTTGGAATGAGCAGTTCTTC
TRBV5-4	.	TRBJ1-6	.	CASSLGRDSPLHF	TGTGCCAGCAGCTTGGGGAGGGATTCACCCCTCCACTTT
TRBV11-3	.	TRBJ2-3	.	CASSLGQVPHTQYF	TGTGCCAGCAGCTTAGGTCAGGTACCACATACGCAGTATTTT
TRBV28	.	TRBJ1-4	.	CASSLSGFNEKLFF	TGTGCCAGCAGTTTATCGGGGTTTAATGAAAAACTGTTTTTT
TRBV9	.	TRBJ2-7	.	CASSPGQGAYEQYF	TGTGCCAGCAGCCCAGGACAAGGAGCCTACGAGCAGTACTTC
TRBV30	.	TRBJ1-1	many	CAWSGTTHTEAFF	TGTGCCTGGAGTGGGACAACCCACACTGAAGCTTTCTTT
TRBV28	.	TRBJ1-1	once	CASTRPGDNTEAFF	TGTGCCAGCACCAGACCGGGGGATAACACTGAAGCTTTCTTT
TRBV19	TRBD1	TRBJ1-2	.	CASSIRNRGDGYTF	TGTGCCAGTAGTATAAGAAACAGGGGAGACGGCTACACCTTC
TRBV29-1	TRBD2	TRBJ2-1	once	CSVEWTSGRSYEQFF	TGCAGCGTGGAATGGACTAGCGGGAGGTCCTATGAGCAGTTCTTC
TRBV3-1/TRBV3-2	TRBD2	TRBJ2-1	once	CASSPQREVWMNEQFF	TGTGCCAGCAGCCCTCAGCGGGAGGTATGGATGAATGAGCAGTTCTTC
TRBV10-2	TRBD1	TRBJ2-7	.	CASRAGTGYREQYF	TGCGCCAGCAGGGCCGGGACAGGGTATCGCGAGCAGTACTTC
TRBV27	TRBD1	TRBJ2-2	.	CASSTDRGATGELFF	TGTGCCAGCAGTACAGACAGGGGTGCCACCGGGGAGCTGTTTTTT
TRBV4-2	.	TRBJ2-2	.	CASSQPGGTGELFF	TGTGCCAGCAGCCAGCCAGGCGGGACCGGGGAGCTGTTTTTT
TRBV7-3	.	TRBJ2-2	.	CASSFRHAGELFF	TGTGCCAGCAGCTTCCGACATGCCGGGGAGCTGTTTTTT
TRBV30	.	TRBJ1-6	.	CAWSRGSYNSPLHF	TGTGCCTGGAGTCGGGGTTCCTATAATTCACCCCTCCACTTT
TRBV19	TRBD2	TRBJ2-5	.	CASSIRGTSGSVSGQETQYF	TGTGCCAGTAGTATAAGGGGAACTAGCGGGAGTGTCAGTGGGCAAGAGACCCAGTACTTC
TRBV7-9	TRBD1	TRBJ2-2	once	CASSFKQGAGELFF	TGTGCCAGCAGCTTCAAACAGGGGGCCGGGGAGCTGTTTTTT
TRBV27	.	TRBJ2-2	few	CASSFTGLSGELFF	TGTGCCAGCAGTTTTACAGGGCTGAGCGGGGAGCTGTTTTTT
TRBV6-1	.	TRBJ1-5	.	CASSERGWGNQPQHF	TGTGCCAGCAGTGAAAGGGGCTGGGGCAATCAGCCCCAGCATTTT
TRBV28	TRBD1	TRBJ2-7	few	CASSRRDRYLPYEQYF	TGTGCCAGCAGTCGCCGGGACAGGTATTTGCCCTACGAGCAGTACTTC
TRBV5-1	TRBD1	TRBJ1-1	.	CASSSQGLHTEAFF	TGCGCCAGCAGCTCACAGGGGTTGCACACTGAAGCTTTCTTT
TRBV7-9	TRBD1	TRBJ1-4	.	CASSATGGREKLFF	TGTGCCAGCAGCGCGACAGGGGGTCGCGAAAAACTGTTTTTT
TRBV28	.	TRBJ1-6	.	CASGSDLRGSPLHF	TGTGCCAGTGGGTCGGACCTTAGGGGTTCACCCCTCCACTTT
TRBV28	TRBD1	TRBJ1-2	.	CASTLTPGTGFRGYTF	TGTGCCAGCACCCTGACTCCCGGGACAGGGTTTCGTGGCTACACCTTC
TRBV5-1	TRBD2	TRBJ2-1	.	CASSLAGLAGGEQFF	TGCGCCAGCAGCTTGGCGGGACTAGCGGGAGGTGAGCAGTTCTTC
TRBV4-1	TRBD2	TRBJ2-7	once	CASSQVSGRASSYEQYF	TGCGCCAGCAGCCAAGTGAGTGGGAGGGCAAGCTCCTACGAGCAGTACTTC
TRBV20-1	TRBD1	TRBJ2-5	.	CSARDRDRGHF	TGCAGTGCTAGAGACCGGGACAGGGGGCACTTC
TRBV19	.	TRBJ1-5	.	CASTFFRGGIGNQPQHF	TGTGCCAGTACCTTCTTTCGGGGAGGGATTGGCAATCAGCCCCAGCATTTT
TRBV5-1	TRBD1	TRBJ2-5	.	CASSAGTAQETQYF	TGCGCCAGCAGCGCCGGGACAGCCCAAGAGACCCAGTACTTC
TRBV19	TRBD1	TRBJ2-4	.	CASRPRDSVQAKNIQYF	TGTGCCAGTAGGCCCCGGGACAGCGTTCAAGCCAAAAACATTCAGTACTTC